One sample yielded the 23 T cell receptor beta chains listed below, sequenced in a study of Ad26.COV2.S vaccination and SARS-CoV-2 variants. Here immunoSEQ multiplex PCR was the method, and the copy in TCRdb shows in-frame clones only, minus some. The sample includes about 350,000 clones, roughly 91% of them seen just once. Documented treatment: 19 received Ad26.COV2.S at low or high dose, single or two shots; 5 received placebo; per-sample allocation not given. Specimen acquisition occurred on day 63 following the initial vaccine or placebo injection. The source material was peripheral blood, sampled in a trial of Ad26.COV2.S vaccine versus placebo. These receptors were taken from a person aged 18-65 years who received the Ad26.COV2.S COVID-19 vaccine or a placebo.

The chain employs TRBV12-5 and TRBJ2-1; possibly TRBD1 for D (6 bases). CDR3 size: 13 residues. CDR1 and CDR2 (germline): LGHNT, FRNRAP. Trimming removed 3 bases from V and 7 bases from J, with 10 bases in between. DNA for the CDR3: TGTGCTAGTGGTTTACAGGGTGCGAATGAGCAGTTCTTC. Amino acid sequence: CASGLQGANEQFF.

This sequence joins TRBV4-3 and TRBJ1-4; D gene unclear. The CDR3 length is 16 residues. The V end was cut by 0 bases, the J end by 0 bases, with 8 bases between. Germline V gives CDR1 LGHNA, CDR2 YSLEER. CDR3 region: CASSQDRDATNEKLFF. As DNA, the CDR3 is TGCGCCAGCAGCCAAGACAGAGATGCAACTAATGAAAAACTGTTTTTT.

J is TRBJ2-3 and V is TRBV19; 10 positions match TRBD1. The CDR3 totals 15 residues. V lost 5 bases to trimming and J lost 5 bases; unmatched junction nucleotides: 7. The germline V gene has CDR1 LNHDA and CDR2 SQIVND (reference sequence). CDR3 coding DNA: TGTGCCAGTAGTCCCGGGACAGGGGCGGGAGATACGCAGTATTTT. The encoded protein is CASSPGTGAGDTQYF.

This chain links TRBV11-2 with TRBJ2-2, with 11 bases identical to TRBD2. Trimming cost V 5 bases and J 4 bases; bases outside gene matches: 3. Per the germline V gene, CDR1 is SGHAT and CDR2 is FQNNGV. CDR3 length: 15 amino acids. CDR3 in amino acids: CASSTSGSATGELFF. CDR3 nucleotide sequence: TGTGCCAGCAGCACTAGCGGGAGCGCCACCGGGGAGCTGTTTTTT.

This clone was observed a handful of times. The chain carries TRBV25-1 and TRBJ2-1, with D tentatively TRBD2 (5 bases). The CDR3 runs 14 residues. Looked up from germline, CDR1 is MGHDK and CDR2 is SYGVNS. V was trimmed by 4 bases and J by 1 base, leaving 8 bases between them. CDR3 amino acids: CASSGRASYNEQFF. The CDR3, as DNA: TGTGCCAGCAGTGGGCGGGCTTCCTACAATGAGCAGTTCTTC.

The chain uses TRBV12-5 and TRBJ2-5; the match to TRBD2 covers 16 bases. Germline CDR1 LGHNT, CDR2 FRNRAP. V lost 4 bases to trimming and J lost 5 bases; unmatched junction nucleotides: 1. CDR3 size: 15 residues. CDR3 sequence: CASGSGLAGGETQYF. DNA for the CDR3: TGTGCTAGTGGTTCGGGACTAGCGGGGGGGGAGACCCAGTACTTC.

The chain couples TRBV7-8 to TRBJ2-7; D is ambiguous. The CDR3 loop spans 13 amino acids. V lost 5 bases and J lost 0, with 8 bases in between. Germline V CDR1 and CDR2: SGHVS, FQNEAQ. The CDR3 loop reads CASSGPSSYEQYF. The CDR3 DNA follows: TGTGCCAGCAGCGGCCCGAGCTCCTACGAGCAGTACTTC. Full variable domain (outside the CDR3, taken from reference TRBV7-8 and TRBJ2-7): GAGVSQSPRYKVAKRGQDVALRCDPISGHVSLFWYQQALGQGPEFLTYFQNEAQLDKSGLPSDRFFAERPEGSVSTLKIQRTQQEDSAVYLCASSGPSSYEQYFGPGTRLTVT.

The chain carries TRBV12-3 or TRBV12-4 and TRBJ1-4; D not certain. CDR3 length: 12 residues. V dropped 2 bases and J dropped 8 bases, with 6 bases sitting between them. In nucleotides, the CDR3 is TGTGCCAGCAGTTTACCTGGGGAAAAACTGTTTTTT. It is translated as CASSLPGEKLFF.

The chain carries TRBV15 and TRBJ1-1; 9 bases map to TRBD1. CDR1 LNHNV and CDR2 YYDKDF come from the germline V gene (reference sequence). CDR3 length: 15 residues. V shed 0 bases and J 13 bases; nucleotides not matched to a gene: 12. As DNA, the CDR3 is TGTGCCACCAGCAGAGATGGGGCCCCGACAGGGGGGATTTTCTTT. Its translation: CATSRDGAPTGGIFF.

Worth noting for this clone: Other DNA sequences in the sample encode the same CDR3. V and J are TRBV6-2 or TRBV6-3 and TRBJ1-2; no clear D. V lost 2 bases to trimming and J lost 5 bases, with 6 bases between them. Germline CDR1 is MNHEY and CDR2 is SVGEGT. There are 12 residues in the CDR3. The chain's CDR3 is CASSYPGYGYTF. The DNA of the CDR3 is TGTGCCAGCAGTTACCCTGGGTATGGCTACACCTTC.

The sample holds one count of this clone. The genes are TRBV10-3 and TRBJ1-3; 8 bases match TRBD1. V gave up 6 bases and J gave up 8 bases; unmatched junction bases: 6. The length of the CDR3 is 13 residues. Germline V lookup: CDR1 ENHRY, CDR2 SYGVKD. The CDR3 region has the DNA TGTGCCATCAGCGACAGGGGAGGACACACCATATATTTT. As protein: CAISDRGGHTIYF.

The chain combines TRBV11-3 with TRBJ2-7; D may be TRBD1 or TRBD2 (5 bases each). The CDR3 contains 13 residues. Germline-derived CDR1 and CDR2 are SGHNT and YENEEA. The V end was cut by 5 bases, the J end by 2 bases, with 10 bases between. The CDR3 DNA reads TGTGCCAGCAGCCCCGGGGCAGCCTACGAGCAGTACTTC. Protein sequence: CASSPGAAYEQYF.

The J gene is TRBJ2-7, the V gene TRBV7-9; no clear D gene. The CDR3 covers 13 residues. Germline V lookup: CDR1 SEHNR, CDR2 FQNEAQ (reference sequence). V lost 5 bases, J lost 3 bases, and 11 bases lay in between. DNA of the CDR3: TGTGCCAGCAGCGAGGAGACCCGCTACGAGCAGTACTTC. It encodes CASSEETRYEQYF.

The chain links TRBV19 to TRBJ2-3; the D gene is possibly TRBD2 (6 bases). This CDR3 is 16 amino acids long. Germline assignment: CDR1 LNHDA and CDR2 SQIVND (reference sequence). V was shortened by 2 bases and J by 5 bases, with 17 bases between the two germline ends. The CDR3 nucleotides read TGTGCCAGTAGTATACGAGGGCGGGGCGATGAAGATACGCAGTATTTT. Translation: CASSIRGRGDEDTQYF.

This chain connects TRBV2 to TRBJ2-5, with D maybe TRBD2 (6 bases). The germline gives CDR1 SNHLY, CDR2 FYNNEI. CDR3 length: 13 amino acids. Trimming left V 4 bases short and J 6 bases short, with 12 bases between. The CDR3 loop reads CASSGNGGKTQYF. The CDR3 DNA is TGTGCCAGCAGTGGGAACGGGGGTAAGACCCAGTACTTC.

The genes are TRBV7-2 and TRBJ1-1; maybe TRBD1 (6 bases). Trimming shortened V by 1 base and J by 2 bases, and 11 bases separated the two germline ends. CDR1 is SGHTA and CDR2 is FQGNSA in the germline V gene. This CDR3 region has 15 residues. The CDR3 sequence is CASSLGGGTNTEAFF. The DNA of the CDR3 is TGTGCCAGCAGCTTAGGAGGGGGAACTAACACTGAAGCTTTCTTT.

The J gene is TRBJ2-1, the V gene TRBV6-5; 9 positions match TRBD1. The CDR3 sequence is 13 residues long. The V gene's germline CDR1 is MNHEY and CDR2 SVGAGI. V lost 6 bases and J lost 3; bases outside the gene matches: 0. DNA for the CDR3: TGTGCCAGCAGGGGACAGGGCTACAATGAGCAGTTCTTC. Protein: CASRGQGYNEQFF.

Turning to this clone: Here the CDR3 omits its conserved ending phenylalanine or tryptophan, so a read error is the likely source. No DNA is shown, since the ends of the CDR3 on it are uncertain; the CDR3 is the one TCRdb lists. The V call is TRBV25-1, the J call TRBJ1-1. The CDR3 is made up of 11 amino acids, end residues included. Germline V lookup: CDR1 MGHDK, CDR2 SYGVNS. This CDR3 is CASSGDYLIFL.

Written as DNA, the CDR3 is TGTGCCAGCAGCTGGGCCGGGGCCAGGCTCTACGAGCAGTACTTC. This sequence encodes CASSWAGARLYEQYF. This chain links TRBV7-9 with TRBJ2-7; possibly TRBD1 or TRBD2 for D (5 bases each). Germline CDR1 SEHNR, CDR2 FQNEAQ (reference sequence). This CDR3 region has 15 residues. Trimming shortened V by 4 bases and J by 3 bases, and 16 bases separated the two germline ends.

This clone was found a few times. The V and J genes are TRBV15 and TRBJ1-2, with 9 positions matching TRBD1. The CDR3 spans 13 residues. The V gene end was trimmed by 6 bases and the J gene end by 5 bases; junction bases not matched to a gene: 4. From germline, CDR1 is LNHNV and CDR2 YYDKDF (reference sequence). The CDR3 sequence: CATSTGQGYGYTF. In nucleotides, the CDR3 is TGTGCCACCAGTACGGGACAGGGTTATGGCTACACCTTC.

J is TRBJ1-1 and V is TRBV19; 7 bases agree with TRBD1. Trimming took 10 bases from V and 5 from J; bases not matched to a gene: 16. The CDR3 totals 15 residues. Per the germline V gene, CDR1 is LNHDA and CDR2 is SQIVND (reference sequence). The CDR3 loop is CATTDRLVPETEAFF. CDR3 bases: TGTGCCACCACGGACAGGCTCGTCCCGGAGACTGAAGCTTTCTTT.

This chain connects TRBV2 to TRBJ2-5, with 7 bases lining up with TRBD2. The CDR3 covers 17 residues. Trimming at V came to 7 bases and at J to 5 bases, leaving 19 bases not matched to a gene. Germline CDR1 is SNHLY and CDR2 is FYNNEI. The CDR3 DNA sequence: TGTGCCAGCATTCCGGGGAGGGCAGGGAGACGAGGCGAGACCCAGTACTTC. Protein sequence: CASIPGRAGRRGETQYF.

The CDR3 bases are TGTGCCAGCAGCTTAGAGAGAACAGGGGGCTACACCTTC. Its protein is CASSLERTGGYTF. The chain combines TRBV7-8 with TRBJ1-2, with D perhaps TRBD1 (6 bases). Germline V gene lookup returns CDR1 SGHVS and CDR2 FQNEAQ. The CDR3 loop spans 13 amino acids. Trimming took off 1 base at V and 8 bases at J, with 11 bases between the two ends.